This TCR beta chain was found in a study of shared clonotypes between healthy human individuals. The naive CD8 fraction comprised CD45RO-negative cells positively selected for CCR7 and excluded terminally differentiated effector memory CD45RA+ cells. The CDR3 is made up of 15 amino acids. The germline V gene encodes CDR1 LNHNV and CDR2 YYDKDF (reference sequence). The germline V and J ends were trimmed by 0 bases and 6 bases, with 14 bases remaining between them. Deep-level running was used for the assay. In the source study's methods: Junction-only sequences without quality scores came from ImmunoSEQ, so filtering differed. TCRdb's table, derived via immunoSEQ multiplex PCR, lists solely in-frame clones and lacks some. D and trimming were read from the DNA, whereas the V and J calls and clone size are those reported in that table. The sample lists around 600,000 clones; about 98% were seen once.

The material sequenced was naive CD8+ T cells sorted from blood. The genes are TRBV15 and TRBJ1-1; D not resolved. This receptor was taken from a young man in good health. The CDR3 loop is CATSRDISAAAEAFF. CDR3 nucleotide sequence: TGTGCCACCAGCAGAGATATTTCTGCTGCAGCTGAAGCTTTCTTT.